Below, 23 T cell receptor beta chains from the same sample are listed, as sequenced in a study of T cell repertoires in cytomegalovirus infection. Antigens of these TCRs are unknown. TCRdb re-called the reads through MiXCR, storing one row per CDR3 protein. The sample records 160,000 or so distinct CDR3 sequences, 20% to 25% being singletons. The source was CD8+ T cells from cultured PBMCs, collected from culture after CMV antigen stimulation. The receptors stem from a human donor in good health (CMV status not recorded). Some clones in this sample may be carry-over from other donors' samples.

This clonotype was detected a few times. This chain uses TRBV7-9 with TRBJ1-2; D is uncertain. Germline CDR1 SEHNR, CDR2 FQNEAQ (reference sequence). V gave up 1 base and J gave up 8 bases, with 8 bases separating them. This CDR3 contains 12 residues. The CDR3 sequence is CASSLGTSGYTF. The CDR3 DNA sequence: TGTGCCAGCAGCTTAGGGACGAGCGGCTACACCTTC.

CDR3 amino acids: CASTGQGHNYGYTF. The CDR3 DNA reads TGTGCCAGCACAGGACAGGGCCACAACTATGGCTACACCTTC. The rearrangement uses TRBV28 and TRBJ1-2, with TRBD1 matching over 8 bases. V was clipped by 7 bases and J by 2 bases; unmatched bases: 6. The CDR3 is 14 residues long. The germline V gene has CDR1 MDHEN and CDR2 SYDVKM.

The table lists this clonotype with a few counts. In DNA, the CDR3 is TGCGCCAGCAGCCAAGAGCGGGGTAGTGGATCCTACGAGCAGTACTTC. It specifies CASSQERGSGSYEQYF. The chain carries TRBV4-3 and TRBJ2-7; tentative D call: TRBD2 (6 bases). Per the germline V gene, CDR1 is LGHNA and CDR2 is YSLEER. CDR3 length: 16 residues. Deletions cut 0 bases from V and 1 base from J, with 13 bases between.

The chain recombines TRBV7-9 with TRBJ2-7, with 9 bases aligning to TRBD2. Germline assignment: CDR1 SEHNR and CDR2 FQNEAQ (reference sequence). The CDR3 has 15 residues. The trim removed 5 bases at V and 2 bases at J, leaving 7 bases unmatched. The CDR3 is CASSDSGGIPYEQYF. CDR3 nucleotide sequence: TGTGCCAGCAGCGACAGCGGGGGGATTCCCTACGAGCAGTACTTC.

As DNA, the CDR3 is TGTGCCAGCAGCTTACAGACGTTCGGGACTGAAGCTTTCTTT. Encoded protein: CASSLQTFGTEAFF. V gene TRBV7-9 combines with J gene TRBJ1-1, with no clear D. V was cut by 2 bases and J by 5 bases, with 12 bases left in between. This CDR3 contains 14 residues. Germline CDR1 reads SEHNR; CDR2 reads FQNEAQ (reference sequence).

The chain has TRBV7-2 and TRBJ1-6; TRBD1 matches at 7 bases. J lost 3 bases, V lost 1 base, and 6 bases had no gene match. The CDR3 length is 17 residues. From germline, CDR1 is SGHTA and CDR2 FQGNSA. This chain's CDR3 is CASSLGPDRIYNSPLHF. The CDR3 DNA reads TGTGCCAGCAGCTTAGGCCCGGACAGGATCTATAATTCACCCCTCCACTTT.

This clonotype has only a few counts. The rearrangement joins TRBV7-3 to TRBJ2-1; possibly TRBD1 for D (7 bases). V lost 5 bases and J 8 bases, leaving 16 bases between the germline ends. The CDR3 is made up of 14 amino acids. Per germline, CDR1 SGHTA and CDR2 FQGTGA. Here the CDR3 reads CASSPAGQYYEQFF. For the CDR3, the DNA is TGTGCCAGCAGCCCCGCGGGACAGTATTATGAGCAGTTCTTC.

V gene TRBV4-1 combines with J gene TRBJ2-1; a possible D gene is TRBD1 (6 bases). Trimming left V 1 base short and J 0 bases short, with 10 bases between. The V gene's germline CDR1 is MGHRA and CDR2 YSYEKL. This CDR3 comprises 16 residues. The CDR3: CASSQAWGLSYNEQFF. The CDR3 nucleotides are TGCGCCAGCAGCCAAGCTTGGGGGCTCTCCTACAATGAGCAGTTCTTC.

This chain joins TRBV7-2 and TRBJ1-1; no clear D. Germline assignment: CDR1 SGHTA and CDR2 FQGNSA. Trimming removed 2 bases from V and 3 bases from J, with 10 bases in between. The CDR3 covers 14 residues. The CDR3: CASSLRRVDTEAFF. The DNA of the CDR3 is TGTGCCAGCAGCTTACGACGGGTGGACACTGAAGCTTTCTTT.

The chain employs TRBV7-2 and TRBJ1-4; TRBD1 agrees at 9 bases. The CDR3 runs 19 residues. Trimming removed 3 bases from V and 7 bases from J; junction bases left unmatched: 18. Germline values: CDR1 SGHTA, CDR2 FQGNSA. The CDR3 here is CASSLTGGIVAVSSEKLFF. CDR3 coding DNA: TGTGCCAGCAGCTTGACAGGGGGAATTGTCGCGGTCTCCTCTGAAAAACTGTTTTTT.

This clonotype came up many times. The chain combines TRBV2 with TRBJ2-7; 8 nucleotides agree with TRBD1. J gave up 2 bases and V 6 bases, and 12 bases lay outside the gene matches. This CDR3 has 16 amino acids. Germline assignment: CDR1 SNHLY and CDR2 FYNNEI. As DNA, the CDR3 is TGTGCCAGCAGCGGTATCTGGACAGGGAATACCTACGAGCAGTACTTC. Translation gives CASSGIWTGNTYEQYF.

The V gene is TRBV6-6, the J gene TRBJ1-1, with D tentatively TRBD1 (5 bases). The CDR3 has 15 amino acids. Looked up from germline, CDR1 is MNHNY and CDR2 is SVGAGI (reference sequence). The germline V and J ends were trimmed by 5 bases and 2 bases, with 15 bases remaining between them. CDR3 nucleotide sequence: TGTGCCAGCAGTCTCCCTTTGGGGGAAAACACTGAAGCTTTCTTT. Encoded protein: CASSLPLGENTEAFF.

Many counts were recorded for this clonotype. This rearrangement joins TRBV7-2 to TRBJ1-4, with TRBD1 as a possible D gene (6 bases). The germline V gene encodes CDR1 SGHTA and CDR2 FQGNSA. This CDR3 is built from 15 residues. V was clipped by 8 bases and J by 5 bases, with 18 bases between them. The DNA for the CDR3 is TGTGCCAGCTCCCTTACCGGGGGGCGAAATGAAAAACTGTTTTTT. Translated: CASSLTGGRNEKLFF.

J is TRBJ2-1 and V is TRBV7-6; the D gene is possibly TRBD1 (5 bases). This CDR3 has 15 residues. The germline V gene has CDR1 SGHVS and CDR2 FNYEAQ. The V end was cut by 2 bases, the J end by 6 bases, with 14 bases between. CDR3 DNA sequence: TGTGCCAGCAGCTTATCCCCAGACACAGGCAATGAGCAGTTCTTC. This codes for CASSLSPDTGNEQFF.

This clonotype was found once. The rearrangement links TRBV7-2 to TRBJ2-2; no reliable D call. Germline CDR1 reads SGHTA; CDR2 reads FQGNSA. V was pared by 3 bases and J by 7 bases, with 6 bases between. The length of the CDR3 is 12 residues. CDR3: CASSFGNGELFF. DNA of the CDR3: TGTGCCAGCAGCTTCGGTAACGGGGAGCTGTTTTTT.

This clonotype was seen more than once but under ten times. The rearrangement joins TRBV7-8 to TRBJ2-2; weak D call: TRBD1 (5 bases). V dropped 8 bases and J dropped 8 bases, with 18 bases sitting between them. Germline V gene data show CDR1 as SGHVS and CDR2 as FQNEAQ. The CDR3 covers 14 residues. The CDR3 DNA is TGTGCCAGCCGGCCGAGACAGTCATCGGGGGAGCTGTTTTTT. Its translation: CASRPRQSSGELFF.

In its sample, this clonotype was seen a few times. V and J are TRBV29-1 and TRBJ1-1, with a tentative D call TRBD1 (5 bases). Germline CDR1 is SQVTM and CDR2 is ANQGSEA. The CDR3 spans 11 residues. Between the trimmed V and J ends, which lost 4 bases and 5 bases, there was a span of 8 bases. CDR3 region: CSVGRQTEAFF. CDR3 DNA sequence: TGCAGCGTTGGGAGACAGACTGAAGCTTTCTTT.

This clonotype showed up many times. The chain has TRBV12-3 or TRBV12-4 and TRBJ1-2; no clear D. V was trimmed by 3 bases and J by 6 bases, leaving 11 bases between them. The CDR3 extends over 13 amino acids. The CDR3 is CASSFGSWHGYTF. The CDR3 DNA follows: TGTGCCAGCAGTTTCGGGTCTTGGCATGGCTACACCTTC.

This clonotype has just a few counts. J is TRBJ2-7 and V is TRBV20-1; 8 bases align to TRBD1. V was pared by 5 bases and J by 0 bases, with 3 bases of the junction left unmatched. Germline CDR1 DFQATT, CDR2 SNEGSKA (reference sequence). The CDR3 spans 13 residues. The DNA for the CDR3 is TGCAGTGCTGTGGACAGGGACTCCTACGAGCAGTACTTC. Encoded protein: CSAVDRDSYEQYF.

The chain combines TRBV12-3 or TRBV12-4 with TRBJ2-3; D ambiguous. The CDR3 is made up of 12 amino acids. The V and J ends lost 2 bases and 4 bases respectively, with 4 bases between them. The CDR3 DNA sequence: TGTGCCAGCAGTTTAATCCCAGATACGCAGTATTTT. The encoded protein is CASSLIPDTQYF.

This clonotype was seen only a few times. V and J are TRBV2 and TRBJ2-6, with TRBD1 matching 9 bases. Per the germline V gene, CDR1 is SNHLY and CDR2 is FYNNEI. This CDR3 contains 17 residues. After removal of 8 bases from V and 3 bases from J, the junction contained 11 bases not matched to a gene. CDR3 DNA sequence: TGTGCCAGCCTCAAGTCCCGGGACAGGGTTGGGGCCAACGTCCTGACTTTC. It translates to CASLKSRDRVGANVLTF.

This clonotype was recorded many times. This rearrangement joins TRBV6-1 to TRBJ1-4; no clear D gene. With 3 bases removed from V and 4 bases from J, the gap between germline ends came to 3 bases. This CDR3 has 12 amino acids. Germline V gene sequence: CDR1 MNHNS, CDR2 SASEGT. DNA of the CDR3: TGTGCCAGCAGTGACAGTAATGAAAAACTGTTTTTT. Its protein is CASSDSNEKLFF.

The V and J genes are TRBV12-3 or TRBV12-4 and TRBJ2-7; D is possibly TRBD1 (5 bases). This CDR3 has 12 residues. Trimming removed 6 bases from V and 7 bases from J, with 13 bases in between. The chain's CDR3 is CASSPGKVEQYF. CDR3 in DNA: TGTGCCAGCAGCCCAGGGAAGGTAGAGCAGTACTTC.